Sequencing of this T cell receptor beta chain was carried out in a study of control samples from healthy donors and cancer patients. The protocol was immunoSEQ multiplex PCR, while the TCRdb copy is restricted to in-frame clones and leaves out a portion. The repertoire holds over 65,000 clones, with roughly 94% as singletons. Between the trimmed V and J ends, which lost 2 bases and 0 bases, there was a span of 14 bases. There are 16 residues in the CDR3. Per germline, CDR1 MNHEY and CDR2 SVGAGI. This sequence joins TRBV6-5 and TRBJ2-7; D unresolved. The clonotype originates from a woman aged 35 to 49 in good health. The specimen was blood. DNA of the CDR3: TGTGCCAGCAGTTACGGTCACGAGCCTGGCTCCTACGAGCAGTACTTC. Its protein product is CASSYGHEPGSYEQYF.